This T cell receptor (beta chain) was identified in a study of T cells in localized non-small cell lung cancer. This CDR3 has 13 amino acids. Germline values: CDR1 LGHNT, CDR2 FRNRAP. Trimming at V came to 4 bases and at J to 4 bases, leaving 3 bases not matched to a gene. This clone was recorded once. Its antigen is not identified. Study-level results: Prolonged overall survival went with higher T cell density in the blood.

TCRdb's table, derived via immunoSEQ multiplex PCR, lists solely in-frame clones and lacks some. The data show about 70,000 clones, with roughly 90% seen just once and 20% to 25% held by the top ten. The clonotype originates from an older male donor with stage III squamous cell lung carcinoma. The chain is built from TRBV12-5 and TRBJ1-2; 7 bases are a match to TRBD1. Sequences were derived from peripheral blood, sampled before any cancer treatment. The CDR3 loop reads CASGSRDSYGYTF. CDR3 nucleotides: TGTGCTAGTGGTTCGCGGGACAGCTATGGCTACACCTTC.